These 6 T cell receptor beta chains share one sample of origin, sequenced in a study of a mutant IDH1 vaccine in newly diagnosed glioma. Clones were sequenced by immunoSEQ multiplex PCR, and TCRdb holds only the in-frame ones, with some missing. Among 60,000 to 85,000 clones listed, less than 85% were seen once. The time point is: baseline, week 1 (first vaccination visit). As for treatment: pre-vaccination baseline after standard-of-care therapy. Sequenced material: PBMCs, taken from a glioma patient treated with radiotherapy, temozolomide or both. The receptors derive from a man aged 50 to 59 with glioma.

The rearrangement uses TRBV4-3 and TRBJ2-2, with D possibly matching TRBD1 (6 bases). The CDR3 loop spans 15 amino acids. The germline gives CDR1 LGHNA, CDR2 YSLEER. V lost 0 bases and J 13 bases, leaving 18 bases between the germline ends. The CDR3 sequence is CASSQDLGAGVGLFF. In nucleotides, the CDR3 is TGCGCCAGCAGCCAAGATCTGGGGGCCGGGGTAGGGCTGTTTTTT.

This clone occurred once. V and J are TRBV4-2 and TRBJ2-5; no reliable D call. Germline lookup yields CDR1 LGHNA and CDR2 YNFKEQ. The CDR3 extends over 12 amino acids. V lost 1 base, J lost 7 bases, and 7 bases lay in between. This CDR3 is CASSQVPGTQYF. The CDR3 DNA follows: TGTGCCAGCAGCCAAGTACCCGGGACCCAGTACTTC.

There are a few counts of this clone. J is TRBJ1-1 and V is TRBV7-9; 10 nucleotides align to TRBD1. This CDR3 comprises 14 residues. Germline values: CDR1 SEHNR, CDR2 FQNEAQ (reference sequence). The junction had 4 bases not matched to a gene; V was cut back by 5 bases and J by 4 bases. The CDR3 nucleotides read TGTGCCAGCAGCACCGGGACAGGGGCCACTGAAGCTTTCTTT. Residues: CASSTGTGATEAFF.

The chain combines TRBV2 with TRBJ1-2; 7 nucleotides line up with TRBD1. Germline lookup yields CDR1 SNHLY and CDR2 FYNNEI. This CDR3 region has 13 residues. After removal of 6 bases from V and 5 bases from J, the junction contained 6 bases not matched to a gene. CDR3 protein: CASSGDSLYGYTF. The DNA for the CDR3 is TGTGCCAGCAGCGGGGACAGCCTGTATGGCTACACCTTC.

In its sample, this clone was seen a few times. The chain is built from TRBV5-1 and TRBJ1-2; D is unresolved. V lost 4 bases, J lost 0 bases, and 13 bases lay in between. CDR3 length: 15 residues. Per the germline V gene, CDR1 is SGHRS and CDR2 is YFSETQ. The CDR3 DNA is TGCGCCAGCAGCCTGGACGGCCGTCCTAACTATGGCTACACCTTC. Translated: CASSLDGRPNYGYTF.

The chain couples TRBV29-1 to TRBJ2-7; D remains unclear. V was clipped by 4 bases and J by 4 bases, with 8 bases between them. This CDR3 spans 11 amino acids. The germline V gene has CDR1 SQVTM and CDR2 ANQGSEA. The CDR3 here is CSVADKYEQYF. CDR3 nucleotides: TGCAGCGTTGCTGACAAGTACGAGCAGTACTTC.